One and the same sample provided the 15 T cell receptor beta chains below, sequenced in a study of T cell responses to AZD1222 COVID-19 vaccine. Repertoires were generated with immunoSEQ multiplex PCR, while TCRdb's copy carries only in-frame clones and drops some. Of tens of thousands of clones listed, roughly 90% were seen once; the top ten hold about 23%. The specimen was peripheral blood, collected on day 0 of AZD1222 vaccination. These TCRs come from an adult in good health.

This chain links TRBV7-9 with TRBJ2-1; TRBD2 might be the D (6 bases). The germline V gene encodes CDR1 SEHNR and CDR2 FQNEAQ (reference sequence). V lost 5 bases and J 7 bases, leaving 15 bases between the germline ends. The CDR3 covers 14 residues. The CDR3 DNA is TGTGCCAGCAGCGGGGGACTCTTCCGGAATGAGCAGTTCTTC. It yields the protein CASSGGLFRNEQFF.

The V gene is TRBV28, the J gene TRBJ2-7; 10 nucleotides line up with TRBD2. The CDR3 loop spans 15 amino acids. Germline CDR1 and CDR2: MDHEN and SYDVKM. After removal of 6 bases from V and 1 base from J, the junction contained 6 bases not matched to a gene. CDR3 nucleotide sequence: TGTGCCAGCAGGTTCCTAGCGGGAGCATCCTACGAGCAGTACTTC. Its protein product is CASRFLAGASYEQYF. Using reference TRBV28 and TRBJ2-7 for the parts outside the CDR3, the full variable domain is DVKVTQSSRYLVKRTGEKVFLECVQDMDHENMFWYRQDPGLGLRLIYFSYDVKMKEKGDIPEGYSVSREKKERFSLILESASTNQTSMYLCASRFLAGASYEQYFGPGTRLTVT.

This chain links TRBV5-6 with TRBJ1-1; unclear D gene. V was shortened by 7 bases and J by 4 bases, with 8 bases between the two germline ends. The CDR3 totals 11 residues. CDR1 SGHDT and CDR2 YYEEEE come from the germline V gene. In nucleotides, the CDR3 is TGTGCCAGCGTCGGCGGCACTGAAGCTTTCTTT. This sequence encodes CASVGGTEAFF.

The rearrangement joins TRBV18 to TRBJ2-1; tentative D call: TRBD1 (5 bases). This CDR3 spans 15 amino acids. V was shortened by 8 bases and J by 4 bases, with 18 bases between the two germline ends. Germline-derived CDR1 and CDR2 are KGHSH and LQKENI. The CDR3 bases are TGTGCCAGCCTATCCGCAGGGTTGCCTTACAATGAGCAGTTCTTC. Residues: CASLSAGLPYNEQFF.

V gene TRBV6-5 combines with J gene TRBJ2-6, with a possible D match to TRBD1 (6 bases). The CDR3 has 15 amino acids. Germline assignment: CDR1 MNHEY and CDR2 SVGAGI. The V gene lost 6 bases and the J gene lost 1 base, with 10 bases spanning the gap. In nucleotides, the CDR3 is TGTGCCAGCAGGAAGGACAGATCTGGGGCCAACGTCCTGACTTTC. Protein sequence: CASRKDRSGANVLTF.

This chain joins TRBV6-2 or TRBV6-3 and TRBJ2-5; 9 bases agree with TRBD2. The CDR3 has 15 amino acids. With 2 bases clipped from V and 5 bases from J, the junction kept 6 bases outside the gene matches. Germline lookup yields CDR1 MNHEY and CDR2 SVGEGT. CDR3 sequence: CASSYVAGGHETQYF. The CDR3 DNA sequence: TGTGCCAGCAGTTACGTTGCGGGAGGGCATGAGACCCAGTACTTC.

This sequence joins TRBV12-3 or TRBV12-4 and TRBJ2-3; no reliable D call. The length of the CDR3 is 13 residues. V lost 7 bases, J lost 2 bases, and 10 bases lay in between. The CDR3 sequence is CASTPYNTDTQYF. CDR3 DNA: TGTGCCAGCACCCCTTACAACACAGATACGCAGTATTTT.

The chain's CDR3 is CASSQGDPTTGELFF. CDR3 DNA: TGTGCCAGCAGCCAAGGGGACCCGACGACCGGGGAGCTGTTTTTT. The rearrangement joins TRBV9 to TRBJ2-2, with D perhaps being TRBD1 or TRBD2 (5 bases each). Germline values: CDR1 SGDLS, CDR2 YYNGEE. The germline V and J ends were trimmed by 4 bases and 5 bases, with 15 bases remaining between them. This CDR3 region has 15 residues.

The chain links TRBV19 to TRBJ1-5; no reliable D call. The CDR3 is made up of 14 amino acids. CDR1 LNHDA and CDR2 SQIVND come from the germline V gene (reference sequence). V dropped 8 bases and J dropped 3 bases, with 14 bases sitting between them. The CDR3 nucleotides read TGTGCCAGTCGGAAACGAGACGACAATCAGCCCCAGCATTTT. It yields the protein CASRKRDDNQPQHF.

The genes are TRBV5-6 and TRBJ1-4; D uncertain. From germline, CDR1 is SGHDT and CDR2 YYEEEE. This CDR3 is built from 13 residues. V lost 6 bases and J 5 bases, leaving 11 bases between the germline ends. CDR3 sequence: CASNRVANEKLFF. The CDR3 DNA is TGTGCCAGCAACCGGGTAGCCAATGAAAAACTGTTTTTT.

The J gene is TRBJ2-5, the V gene TRBV7-9; possible D gene TRBD2, 5 bases. V was trimmed by 6 bases and J by 4 bases, leaving 9 bases between them. Germline CDR1 is SEHNR and CDR2 is FQNEAQ (reference sequence). The CDR3 is 12 amino acids. The CDR3 reads CASSLSGETQYF. The CDR3 DNA is TGTGCCAGCAGTTTAAGCGGAGAGACCCAGTACTTC.

This chain connects TRBV9 to TRBJ2-2; no clear D. Germline V CDR1 and CDR2: SGDLS, YYNGEE. V lost 2 bases to trimming and J lost 5 bases, with 4 bases between them. The CDR3 consists of 12 residues. The CDR3 sequence: CASSVTTGELFF. The CDR3 region has the DNA TGTGCCAGCAGCGTCACAACCGGGGAGCTGTTTTTT.

The V and J genes are TRBV10-3 and TRBJ1-1; 7 positions match TRBD1. The CDR3 length is 15 residues. V shed 4 bases and J 1 base; nucleotides not matched to a gene: 6. Germline-derived CDR1 and CDR2 are ENHRY and SYGVKD. The CDR3 DNA is TGTGCCATCAGTGGGGACAGACGGAGGAACACTGAAGCTTTCTTT. It yields the protein CAISGDRRRNTEAFF.

The chain carries TRBV2 and TRBJ2-2; 9 bases align to TRBD1. V shed 4 bases, J shed 7 bases, and the junction held 7 bases outside the gene matches. The germline V gene encodes CDR1 SNHLY and CDR2 FYNNEI. This CDR3 comprises 15 residues. Here the CDR3 DNA reads TGTGCCAGCAGTGTCCGGGACAGGGTAATCGGGGAGCTGTTTTTT. Translation: CASSVRDRVIGELFF.

The chain combines TRBV5-4 with TRBJ1-2, with 12 bases fitting TRBD1. V dropped 6 bases and J dropped 4; count of bases not matched to a gene: 7. The germline V gene has CDR1 SGHNT and CDR2 YYREEE (reference sequence). There are 15 residues in the CDR3. The CDR3 nucleotides are TGTGCCAGCATCCGCAAGGGACAGGGGGCCTATGGCTACACCTTC. Amino acid sequence: CASIRKGQGAYGYTF. The whole variable domain, filled in from reference TRBV5-4 and TRBJ1-2, reads ETGVTQSPTHLIKTRGQQVTLRCSSQSGHNTVSWYQQALGQGPQFIFQYYREEENGRGNFPPRFSGLQFPNYSSELNVNALELDDSALYLCASIRKGQGAYGYTFGSGTRLTVV.